These 5 T cell receptor beta chains came from one sample sequenced in a study of blood T cell repertoires in COVID-19. The data were produced by immunoSEQ multiplex PCR, yet TCRdb's version contains in-frame clones alone and is incomplete. This table holds approximately 190,000 clones, 84% found once. Sequences were obtained from PBMCs or T cells enriched from blood (not recorded which). The receptors were gathered from a middle-aged man who had recovered from COVID-19.

The CDR3: CASSLGDIYEQYF. The CDR3 region has the DNA TGTGCCAGCAGCTTAGGGGACATCTACGAGCAGTACTTC. This chain links TRBV11-2 with TRBJ2-7, with D perhaps TRBD1 (6 bases). Germline V gene lookup returns CDR1 SGHAT and CDR2 FQNNGV. V dropped 1 base and J dropped 3 bases, with 7 bases sitting between them. This CDR3 spans 13 amino acids.

This chain links TRBV6-4 with TRBJ2-1; 14 nucleotides line up with TRBD2. CDR3 length equals 19 residues. The ends lost 2 bases at V and 2 bases at J; junction bases unmatched: 8. Germline V gene sequence: CDR1 MRHNA, CDR2 SNTAGT. CDR3 in DNA: TGTGCCAGCAGTGACCTGGGACTAGCGGGGGCCCACCCCTACAATGAGCAGTTCTTC. This gives the protein CASSDLGLAGAHPYNEQFF.

The chain links TRBV9 to TRBJ2-1; D is possibly TRBD2 (6 bases). The CDR3 is 14 residues long. Germline assignment: CDR1 SGDLS and CDR2 YYNGEE. The ends were cut back, 7 bases at V and 10 bases at J, with 21 bases in the middle. CDR3 region: CASGTDVWGGEQFF. In DNA, the CDR3 is TGTGCCAGCGGGACTGACGTTTGGGGCGGGGAGCAGTTCTTC.

The chain couples TRBV11-2 to TRBJ1-2; D perhaps matches TRBD1 (5 bases). V lost 3 bases to trimming and J lost 8 bases, with 16 bases between them. Germline lookup yields CDR1 SGHAT and CDR2 FQNNGV. The CDR3 has 14 amino acids. The CDR3 is CASSFQTVFSGYTF. CDR3 DNA sequence: TGTGCCAGCAGCTTCCAGACAGTTTTTTCAGGCTACACCTTC.

The chain combines TRBV6-6 with TRBJ2-3; unclear D gene. Trimming cost V 8 bases and J 3 bases, with 18 bases left between them. The germline V gene encodes CDR1 MNHNY and CDR2 SVGAGI (reference sequence). This CDR3 region has 15 residues. The CDR3, as DNA: TGTGCCAGCTATTTGGCAGCCCGGAGAACAGATACGCAGTATTTT. Protein product: CASYLAARRTDTQYF.